The rows below give T cell receptor beta chains drawn from one sample of a study. A single record per CDR3 protein comes from TCRdb applying MiXCR to the RT-PCR reads. The sample consists of hundreds of thousands of distinct CDR3 sequences, approximately 15% of them appearing once. The specimen was memory CD4+ T cells from blood. The receptors stem from a female donor in good health, serving as a healthy control. Both conserved end residues are part of each CDR3. D genes are given only for firm matches. Part of the rows lack a size; the others show once, few, many or a class for expanded clones.

J gene	clone size	D gene	V gene	CDR3 DNA	CDR3 protein
TRBJ2-5	.	TRBD1	TRBV7-3	TGTGCCAGCAGCCCTAGCCGGGACAGGGGGCAAGAGACCCAGTACTTC	CASSPSRDRGQETQYF
TRBJ1-2	few	TRBD1	TRBV7-9	TGTGCCAGCAGCACCGGGACAGGGGGTCGCTACACCTTC	CASSTGTGGRYTF
TRBJ1-4	few	.	TRBV27	TGTGCCAGCAGTTCGGGGCCAAAGGGAGAAAAACTGTTTTTT	CASSSGPKGEKLFF
TRBJ2-5	many	TRBD2	TRBV4-2	TGTGCCAGCAGCCAAGTCGTAACGGGAGCGGGGGAGACCCAGTACTTC	CASSQVVTGAGETQYF
TRBJ1-2	.	TRBD1	TRBV5-1	TGCGCCAGCAGCTCACAGGGGGCAGCGTCTAACTATGGCTACACCTTC	CASSSQGAASNYGYTF
TRBJ1-5	few	.	TRBV15	TGTGCCACCAGCAGAGATAAAATGGGTGGATCTAATAGCAATCAGCCCCAGCATTTT	CATSRDKMGGSNSNQPQHF
TRBJ2-1	few	.	TRBV4-2	TGTGCCAGCAGCCAACTTGGGGCGCGGGGGCCCTACAATGAGCAGTTCTTC	CASSQLGARGPYNEQFF
TRBJ1-4	.	.	TRBV7-2	TGTGCCAGCAGCCGGGACGCAACTAATGAAAAACTGTTTTTT	CASSRDATNEKLFF
TRBJ2-2	few	.	TRBV20-1	TGCAGTGCTAGAGATCCAATGAAGACAGCATCGAACACCGGGGAGCTGTTTTTT	CSARDPMKTASNTGELFF
TRBJ1-1	.	.	TRBV27	TGTGCCAGCAGTTTATTGGCGGGGAGGGGCCAGAACACTGAAGCTTTCTTT	CASSLLAGRGQNTEAFF
TRBJ2-7	many	TRBD2	TRBV10-2	TGCGCCAGCAGTGATTCGTCAGGAACTAGCGTTCCCTACGAGCAGTACTTC	CASSDSSGTSVPYEQYF
TRBJ2-7	.	TRBD2	TRBV10-3	TGTGCCGTAGGACTAGCGGGAGGATACGAGCAGTACTTC	CAVGLAGGYEQYF
TRBJ2-3	.	.	TRBV6-2/TRBV6-3	TGTGCCAGCAGTTTGTACACCGCGAGTGCTACGCAGTATTTT	CASSLYTASATQYF
TRBJ1-5	many	.	TRBV5-6	TGTGCCAGCAGCTTGTCCTTGCCCAGGGATCAGCCCCAGCATTTT	CASSLSLPRDQPQHF
TRBJ2-5	.	.	TRBV7-2	TGTGCCAGCAGCTTAGTGGGTCTCGACCAAGAGACCCAGTACTTC	CASSLVGLDQETQYF
TRBJ1-5	many	.	TRBV6-5	TGTGCCAGCAGTTACACTCGCAATCAGCCCCAGCATTTT	CASSYTRNQPQHF
TRBJ2-4	many	.	TRBV4-2	TGTGCCAGCAGCCAAGAAATCCAGCGACGGGGGCACAAAAACATTCAGTACTTC	CASSQEIQRRGHKNIQYF
TRBJ1-2	.	.	TRBV12-3/TRBV12-4	TGTGCCAGCAGTTTAGTTACGGGGAATGGCTACACCTTC	CASSLVTGNGYTF
TRBJ1-5	many	TRBD1	TRBV6-2/TRBV6-3	TGTGCCAGCAGTTCCCACAGACAGGGGAAAGACCGACTCAATCAGCCCCAGCATTTT	CASSSHRQGKDRLNQPQHF
TRBJ1-1	.	.	TRBV18	TGTGCCAGCTCACTGACAGAGATGAACACTGAAGCTTTCTTT	CASSLTEMNTEAFF
TRBJ1-2	few	.	TRBV11-2	TGTGCCAGCAGCTTAGCGGGGAGCCCTGGCTACACCTTC	CASSLAGSPGYTF
TRBJ2-3	.	.	TRBV4-3	TGCGCCAGCAGCCAAGACGTTGCGAGAGGGGGGAGCAATGAGCAGTATTTT	CASSQDVARGGSNEQYF
TRBJ2-3	many	.	TRBV20-1	TGCAGTGCCCCACGGGGAGGCTTGGGCACAGATACGCAGTATTTT	CSAPRGGLGTDTQYF
TRBJ1-4	.	TRBD1	TRBV5-1	TGCGCCAGCAGCTTTACAGGGGGCACTAATGAAAAACTGTTTTTT	CASSFTGGTNEKLFF
TRBJ2-7	few	.	TRBV27	TGTGCCAGCAGCTTTAGAGAGGGAGTAGGGGAGCAGTACTTC	CASSFREGVGEQYF
TRBJ2-1	few	TRBD2	TRBV18	TGTGCCAGCTCACTAGCTAGCGGGAGCTCCTACAATGAGCAGTTCTTC	CASSLASGSSYNEQFF
TRBJ1-1	few	.	TRBV6-5	TGTGCCAGCAGTTACTCGATGTCAGGGTTGAACACTGAAGCTTTCTTT	CASSYSMSGLNTEAFF
TRBJ2-1	few	TRBD1	TRBV11-3	TGTGCCAGCAGCTTAGCCGGGACAGGGGTTTACAATGAGCAGTTCTTC	CASSLAGTGVYNEQFF
TRBJ2-1	few	TRBD2	TRBV7-2	TGTGCCAGCAGCCCTACGGCGGTAGCGGGGGGGTCAGGTGAGCAGTTCTTC	CASSPTAVAGGSGEQFF
TRBJ1-6	.	.	TRBV5-5	TGTGCCAGCAGCTTGGGGGCGGTGGAACCCCTCCACTTT	CASSLGAVEPLHF
TRBJ2-3	few	.	TRBV5-1	TGCGCCAGCAGAGAATCTCGGCCAGATACGCAGTATTTT	CASRESRPDTQYF
TRBJ2-5	.	.	TRBV14	TGTGCCAGCAGCTTCCGGGCCGGCTTGGAGACCCAGTACTTC	CASSFRAGLETQYF
TRBJ1-1	many	.	TRBV20-1	TGCAGTGCTAGACGGCCGAACACTGAAGCTTTCTTT	CSARRPNTEAFF
TRBJ2-1	few	.	TRBV20-1	TGCAGTGCCCCCCCTCGGGGGAGACTCAAAGGTAATGAGCAGTTCTTC	CSAPPRGRLKGNEQFF
TRBJ2-2	many	.	TRBV24-1	TGTGCCACCAGTGATTCTGGGATCCTTTTACGGGAGCTGTTTTTT	CATSDSGILLRELFF
TRBJ1-3	.	.	TRBV15	TGTGCCACCAGCAGAGATCTGGGTTCCGGCCTAAACACCATATATTTT	CATSRDLGSGLNTIYF
TRBJ2-6	few	.	TRBV6-6	TGTGCCAGCAGCCCCGCGAGGGCTGGGGCCAACGTCCTGACTTTC	CASSPARAGANVLTF
TRBJ2-7	.	TRBD2	TRBV20-1	TGCAGTGCTAGTACTAGCGGGGCCATCTACGAGCAGTACTTC	CSASTSGAIYEQYF
TRBJ2-2	few	.	TRBV7-9	TGTGCCAGCAGCCGTTGGGGGGACCAACCCGGGGAGCTGTTTTTT	CASSRWGDQPGELFF
TRBJ2-7	many	TRBD1	TRBV12-3/TRBV12-4	TGTGCCAGCAGAACCGGGACAGGGTTCGGCGAGCAGTACTTC	CASRTGTGFGEQYF
TRBJ2-3	few	.	TRBV7-9	TGTGCCAGCGTGGAGCGGTCCTTCACAGATACGCAGTATTTT	CASVERSFTDTQYF
TRBJ2-2	.	TRBD1	TRBV6-2/TRBV6-3	TGTGCCAGCAGTGACCGGACAGGGGCCGGGGAGCTGTTTTTT	CASSDRTGAGELFF
TRBJ1-1	few	.	TRBV29-1	TGCAGCGCCGCGCCCGGGGATGAAGCTTTCTTT	CSAAPGDEAFF
TRBJ2-3	few	TRBD2	TRBV5-1	TGCGCCAGCAGCTTGCGTACTAGCGGGGGCACAGATACGCAGTATTTT	CASSLRTSGGTDTQYF
TRBJ1-3	few	.	TRBV7-2	TGTGCCAGCAGGAGACAAGGAAACACCATATATTTT	CASRRQGNTIYF